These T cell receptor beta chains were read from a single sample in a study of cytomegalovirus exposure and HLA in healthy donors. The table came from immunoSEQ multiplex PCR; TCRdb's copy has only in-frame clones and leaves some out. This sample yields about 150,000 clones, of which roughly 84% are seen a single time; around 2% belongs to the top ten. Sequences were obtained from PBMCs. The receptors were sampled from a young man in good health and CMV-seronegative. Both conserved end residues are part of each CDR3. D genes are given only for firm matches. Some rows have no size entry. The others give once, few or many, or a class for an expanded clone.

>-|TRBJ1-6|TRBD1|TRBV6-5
TGTGCCACGAGACAGGGTAGTTCACCCCTCCACTTT
CATRQGSSPLHF
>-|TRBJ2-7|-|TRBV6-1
TGTGCCAGCAGTGGCGAGCAGGGGCCCTACGAGCAGTACTTC
CASSGEQGPYEQYF
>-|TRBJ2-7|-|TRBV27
TGTGCCAGCAGTTTGAATAGCCTCGCCTACGAGCAGTACTTC
CASSLNSLAYEQYF
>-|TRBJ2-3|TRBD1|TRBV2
TGTGCCAGCAGTGATGGGACAGGGGGCCCAGATACGCAGTATTTT
CASSDGTGGPDTQYF
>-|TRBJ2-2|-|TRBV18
TGTGCCAGCTCAGCCTACCAGGGACTTGGCACCGGGGAGCTGTTTTTT
CASSAYQGLGTGELFF
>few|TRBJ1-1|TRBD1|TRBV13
TGTGCCAGCAGCCAACTCAGGGGGAAAGCTTTCTTT
CASSQLRGKAFF
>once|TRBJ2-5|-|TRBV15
TGTGCCACCAGCAGTCCCTCTAGCCTCCAAGAGACCCAGTACTTC
CATSSPSSLQETQYF
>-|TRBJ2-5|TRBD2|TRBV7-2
TGTGCCAGCAGCCGGCCCCTGGCGGGAGGAGGAGAGACCCAGTACTTC
CASSRPLAGGGETQYF
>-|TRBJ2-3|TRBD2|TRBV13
TGTGCCAGCAGCCCCTGGACTAGCGGGGGAATGGATACGCAGTATTTT
CASSPWTSGGMDTQYF
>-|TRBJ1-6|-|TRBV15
TGTGCCACCAGCAGCTCGAGACAGCACGATTCACCCCTCCACTTT
CATSSSRQHDSPLHF
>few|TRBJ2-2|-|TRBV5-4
TGTGCCAGCAGCCGGTGGACCGGGGAGCTGTTTTTT
CASSRWTGELFF
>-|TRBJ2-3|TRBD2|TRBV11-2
TGTGCCAGCAGCTTGGGGGGGAGCACAGATACGCAGTATTTT
CASSLGGSTDTQYF
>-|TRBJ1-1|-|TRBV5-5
TGTGCCAGCAGCTTGGGGCCCGCGGTGACTGAAGCTTTCTTT
CASSLGPAVTEAFF
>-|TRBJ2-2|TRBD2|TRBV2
TGTGCCAGCGGCCCGGGACTAGCGGAAACCGGGGAGCTGTTTTTT
CASGPGLAETGELFF
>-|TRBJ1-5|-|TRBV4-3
TGCGCCAGCAGCCAAGATTTTGGAGGCAATCAGCCCCAGCATTTT
CASSQDFGGNQPQHF
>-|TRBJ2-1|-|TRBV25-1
TGTGCCAGCCGGGGACACCTCTCCTACAATGAGCAGTTCTTC
CASRGHLSYNEQFF
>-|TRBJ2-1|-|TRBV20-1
TGCAGTGCACCGCTAGGAGGCAAGCAGTTCTTC
CSAPLGGKQFF
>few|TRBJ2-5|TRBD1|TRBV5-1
TGCGCCAGCAGCTTGCAGGGGGCTCGGGAGACCCAGTACTTC
CASSLQGARETQYF
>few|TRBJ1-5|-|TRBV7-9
TGTGCCAGCAGCTTTACGGGAGGCAATCAGCCCCAGCATTTT
CASSFTGGNQPQHF
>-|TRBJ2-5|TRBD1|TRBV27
TGTGCCAGCAGTTTATTGGACAGGCCCGAGACCCAGTACTTC
CASSLLDRPETQYF
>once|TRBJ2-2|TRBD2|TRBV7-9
TGTGCCAGCAAGAGACTAGCGGGAGACTCCGGGGAGCTGTTTTTT
CASKRLAGDSGELFF
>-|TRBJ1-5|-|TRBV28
TGTGCCAGCAGTTTTGGGGCCTTCGTGGAGTCCCAGCATTTT
CASSFGAFVESQHF
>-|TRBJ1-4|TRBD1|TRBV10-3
TGTGCCATCAAACCGACAGGGGCGGATGAAAAACTGTTTTTT
CAIKPTGADEKLFF
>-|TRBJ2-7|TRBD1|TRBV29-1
TGCAGCGTTGAAGGGGACAGCTACGAGCAGTACTTC
CSVEGDSYEQYF
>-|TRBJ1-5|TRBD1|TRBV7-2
TGTGCCAGCAGCCTCAGGGGGATGGGCAATCAGCCCCAGCATTTT
CASSLRGMGNQPQHF
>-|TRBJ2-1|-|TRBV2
TGTGCCAGCAGTGGGACAGCAACCTATTCCAATGAGCAGTTCTTC
CASSGTATYSNEQFF
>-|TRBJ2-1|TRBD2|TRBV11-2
TGTGCCAGCAGCTTAGGGGAGGGACTAGCGGGGCGGACAGAGCAGTTCTTC
CASSLGEGLAGRTEQFF
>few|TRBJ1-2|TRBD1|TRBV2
TGTGCCAGCAGAGCCCGGCAGGGGGCCGGCTATGGCTACACCTTC
CASRARQGAGYGYTF
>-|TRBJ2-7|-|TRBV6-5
TGTGCCAGCCGCATCCGGGATACCTACGAGCAGTACTTC
CASRIRDTYEQYF
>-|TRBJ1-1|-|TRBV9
TGTGCCAGCAGCGTACGGGGGAACACTGAAGCTTTCTTT
CASSVRGNTEAFF
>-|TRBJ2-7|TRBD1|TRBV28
TGTGCCAGCATCGAGGGGACAGGCTCCTACGAGCAGTACTTC
CASIEGTGSYEQYF
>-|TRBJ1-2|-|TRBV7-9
TGTTCCAGCAGGCGGGGGGATGGCTACACCTTC
CSSRRGDGYTF
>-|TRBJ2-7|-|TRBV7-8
TGTGCCAGCAGCTTAGAGGCGGGGAGCTCCTACGAGCAGTACTTC
CASSLEAGSSYEQYF
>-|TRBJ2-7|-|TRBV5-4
TGTGCCAGCAGCTTTGAGTCCGGTGAGGAGCAGTACTTC
CASSFESGEEQYF
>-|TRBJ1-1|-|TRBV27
TGTGCCAGCAGTCTGGGGGCAGCTACCTCCCCTGAAGCTTTCTTT
CASSLGAATSPEAFF
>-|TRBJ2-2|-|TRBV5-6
TGTGCCAGCAGCCTACAGGGAACGAACACCGGGGAGCTGTTTTTT
CASSLQGTNTGELFF
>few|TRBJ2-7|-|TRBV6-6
TGTGCCAGCAGTTTTAGCTACGAGCAGTACTTC
CASSFSYEQYF
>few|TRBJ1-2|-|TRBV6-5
TGTGCCAGCAGTCCCTACAGGAGAAACTATGGCTACACCTTC
CASSPYRRNYGYTF
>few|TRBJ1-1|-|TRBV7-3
TGTGCCAGCAGCTCAGGCGGGGGTGAAGCTTTCTTT
CASSSGGGEAFF
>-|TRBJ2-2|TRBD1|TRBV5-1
TGCGCCAGCAGCGTGACAGGGGTGGACACCGGGGAGCTGTTTTTT
CASSVTGVDTGELFF
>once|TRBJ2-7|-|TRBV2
TGTGCCAGCAGCCGCGAGGGGACTGGGTACGAGCAGTACTTC
CASSREGTGYEQYF
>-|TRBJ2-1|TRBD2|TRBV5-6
TGTGCCAGCAGCCACACTAGCGGGAGTGTCAATGAGCAGTTCTTC
CASSHTSGSVNEQFF
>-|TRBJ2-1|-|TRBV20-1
TGCAGTGCTAGCGGACACGATGAGCAGTTCTTC
CSASGHDEQFF
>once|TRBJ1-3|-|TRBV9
TGTGCCAGCAGCGCTGTGGGACTCACTGGAAACACCATATATTTT
CASSAVGLTGNTIYF
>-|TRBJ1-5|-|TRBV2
TGTGCCAGCACGGCCCGGGGGAATCAGCCCCAGCATTTT
CASTARGNQPQHF
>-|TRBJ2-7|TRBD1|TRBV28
TGTGCCAGCAGGGTTAATGGGGGACAGGCCTACGAGCAGTACTTC
CASRVNGGQAYEQYF
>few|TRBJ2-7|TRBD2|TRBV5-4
TGTGCCAGCAGCCCCCAAGGCGGGGGAAGGACTATCGAGCAGTACTTC
CASSPQGGGRTIEQYF
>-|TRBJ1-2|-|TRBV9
TGTGCCAGCAGCACCCCAACAGGGTGGGACTATGGCTACACCTTC
CASSTPTGWDYGYTF
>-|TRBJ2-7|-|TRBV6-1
TGTGCCAGCATCTCTGGACAGTCATACGAGCAGTACTTC
CASISGQSYEQYF